This T cell receptor (beta chain) was recorded in a study of blood T cell repertoires in COVID-19. Some clones are missing from TCRdb's copy, which holds only in-frame ones; the method was immunoSEQ multiplex PCR. The sample contains some 270,000 clones, approximately 85% of which appear only once. The study recruited people aged about 18 to 95 years across approximately 23 US areas. The V segment lost 0 bases and the J segment 7 bases; nucleotides outside the gene matches: 5. Germline V gene data show CDR1 as LGHNA and CDR2 as YNFKEQ. The CDR3 covers 14 residues. The receptor comes from a woman in her forties or fifties with acute COVID-19. Sequencing was done on a sample of PBMCs or T cells enriched from blood (not recorded which). This chain connects TRBV4-2 to TRBJ1-2; 7 bases map to TRBD1. CDR3 protein: CASSQDDRVGGYTF. The DNA of the CDR3 is TGTGCCAGCAGCCAAGACGACAGGGTGGGTGGCTACACCTTC.